Detailed here is one T cell receptor (beta chain). This sample is part of a study of Ad26.COV2.S vaccination and SARS-CoV-2 variants. Treatment defined: some 20 received Ad26.COV2.S at low or high dose, single or two shots; a few received placebo; per-sample allocation not given. The samples were gathered on day 63 after the first injection of vaccine or placebo. The table came from immunoSEQ multiplex PCR; TCRdb's copy has only in-frame clones and leaves some out. The sample lists about 400,000 clones, around 92% occurring once. The sequence was collected from a person aged 18 to 65 who received the Ad26.COV2.S COVID-19 vaccine or a placebo. Sequencing used peripheral blood, obtained in a trial of Ad26.COV2.S vaccine versus placebo.

The DNA of the CDR3 is TGTGCCAGCAGCCCCAGCCTCGGGGGGGCAAGCAACGGCAATCAGCCCCAGCATTTT. Protein product: CASSPSLGGASNGNQPQHF. The chain employs TRBV3-1 (or the pseudogene TRBV3-2) and TRBJ1-5; TRBD1 might be the D (6 bases). The ends were cut back, 4 bases at V and 2 bases at J, with 24 bases in the middle. Germline V gives CDR1 LGHDT, CDR2 YNNKEL (reference sequence). The CDR3 has 19 amino acids.